Shown below are 22 T cell receptor beta chains from a single sample sequenced in a study of T-cell memory formation after mild COVID-19. TCRdb processed the 5' RACE reads anew with MiXCR; each CDR3 protein has one entry. The repertoire holds 410,000 or so distinct CDR3 sequences, with more than 20% as singletons. Sample: PBMCs or a T cell subset sorted from them (not recorded which). Receptor source: an adult woman who had mild COVID-19 (a few samples of this study predate the infection). Cell type and time point are not known.

This chain joins TRBV15 and TRBJ2-3, with TRBD1 identical over 12 bases. With 7 bases clipped from V and 4 bases from J, the junction kept 6 bases outside the gene matches. CDR1 is LNHNV and CDR2 is YYDKDF in the germline V gene (reference sequence). The CDR3 consists of 15 residues. The CDR3 spells CATKRDRGPADTQYF. The CDR3 DNA reads as TGTGCCACCAAGAGGGACAGGGGGCCCGCAGATACGCAGTATTTT.

This chain connects TRBV5-1 to TRBJ2-3; TRBD2 matches 8 bases. This CDR3 spans 16 amino acids. Per the germline V gene, CDR1 is SGHRS and CDR2 is YFSETQ. The V segment lost 0 bases and the J segment 1 base; nucleotides outside the gene matches: 4. CDR3 sequence reads: CASSLALRGGTDTQYF. The CDR3 region has the DNA TGCGCCAGCAGCTTGGCGTTGCGGGGGGGCACAGATACGCAGTATTTT.

The genes are TRBV30 and TRBJ1-2, with 11 bases aligning to TRBD1. With V trimmed by 2 bases and J by 5 bases, 10 bases remained unmatched. This CDR3 is 16 amino acids long. Germline CDR1 is GTSNPN and CDR2 is SVGIG (reference sequence). The CDR3 sequence: CAWSPRDRGGDYGYTF. As DNA, the CDR3 is TGTGCCTGGAGTCCCCGGGACAGGGGGGGTGATTATGGCTACACCTTC.

This clonotype was counted a few times. The chain is built from TRBV12-3 or TRBV12-4 and TRBJ1-1; 12 positions match TRBD1. This CDR3 has 17 amino acids. V gave up 5 bases and J gave up 1 base; unmatched junction bases: 8. CDR3 DNA: TGTGCCAGCAGTAATACACGGGACAGGGGGCAGAACACTGAAGCTTTCTTT. Its protein product is CASSNTRDRGQNTEAFF.

This clonotype occurred many times. V and J are TRBV7-2 and TRBJ2-1; TRBD1 or TRBD2 may be the D gene (5 bases each). CDR1 is SGHTA, CDR2 FQGNSA, per germline. V shed 5 bases and J shed 9 bases, with 26 bases lying between them. The CDR3 spans 17 residues. CDR3 residues: CASSTAPAGTSGSEQFF. CDR3 coding DNA: TGTGCCAGCAGCACGGCCCCTGCCGGGACCTCAGGGAGTGAGCAGTTCTTC.

This clonotype was detected a few times. This sequence joins TRBV4-1 and TRBJ1-2; 7 nucleotides align to TRBD1. The CDR3 runs to 14 residues. CDR1 is MGHRA and CDR2 is YSYEKL in the germline V gene. J lost 3 bases, V lost 0 bases, and 1 base had no gene match. CDR3 nucleotide sequence: TGCGCCAGCAGCCAAGACAGGGGGGACTATGGCTACACCTTC. Translating gives CASSQDRGDYGYTF.

This clonotype was recorded once. The rearrangement joins TRBV20-1 to TRBJ2-7; 14 nucleotides line up with TRBD2. Looked up from germline, CDR1 is DFQATT and CDR2 is SNEGSKA (reference sequence). The CDR3 spans 15 residues. Trimming cost V 3 bases and J 3 bases; bases outside gene matches: 4. CDR3 sequence (DNA): TGCAGTGCTAGGGTCGGACTAGCGGGGGGCTACGAGCAGTACTTC. Amino acid sequence: CSARVGLAGGYEQYF.

This clonotype was counted between two and nine times. V gene TRBV7-6 combines with J gene TRBJ1-5; the D gene is possibly TRBD1 (5 bases). Trimming stripped 5 bases from V and 6 bases from J, with 11 bases between. CDR1 is SGHVS, CDR2 FNYEAQ, per germline. There are 13 residues in the CDR3. CDR3 protein: CASSPGGTQPQHF. The CDR3, as DNA: TGTGCCAGCAGCCCTGGGGGAACTCAGCCCCAGCATTTT.

The J gene is TRBJ2-3, the V gene TRBV9; 7 bases are a match to TRBD1. Germline-derived CDR1 and CDR2 are SGDLS and YYNGEE. Trimming took 4 bases from V and 2 from J; bases not matched to a gene: 13. The CDR3 runs to 17 residues. The CDR3 here is CASSTDREPLDTDTQYF. Here the CDR3 DNA reads TGTGCCAGCAGCACCGACAGGGAGCCCCTCGACACAGATACGCAGTATTTT. The full variable domain, its missing parts supplied by reference TRBV9 and TRBJ2-3, is DSGVTQTPKHLITATGQRVTLRCSPRSGDLSVYWYQQSLDQGLQFLIQYYNGEERAKGNILERFSAQQFPDLHSELNLSSLELGDSALYFCASSTDREPLDTDTQYFGPGTRLTVL.

This clonotype was picked up a small number of times. V gene TRBV5-4 combines with J gene TRBJ1-1; TRBD1 is a possible D gene (6 bases). The V gene lost 2 bases and the J gene lost 9 bases, with 14 bases spanning the gap. This CDR3 is built from 13 residues. Germline V gene lookup returns CDR1 SGHNT and CDR2 YYREEE (reference sequence). For the CDR3, the DNA is TGTGCCAGCAGCTTTCCGGGGGGGCCAAAAGCTTTCTTT. This translates into CASSFPGGPKAFF.

This clonotype turned up a few times. This chain uses TRBV20-1 with TRBJ2-2; D call uncertain. The CDR3 is made up of 13 amino acids. Germline V CDR1 and CDR2: DFQATT, SNEGSKA (reference sequence). The V and J ends lost 3 bases and 4 bases respectively, with 9 bases between them. In nucleotides, the CDR3 is TGCAGTGCTAGTCCCAGAGGCACCGGGGAGCTGTTTTTT. As protein: CSASPRGTGELFF.

Here the CDR3 reads CASSLVGSSDYEQYF. The CDR3 DNA follows: TGCGCCAGCAGCTTGGTAGGTAGTTCCGACTACGAGCAGTACTTC. V gene TRBV5-1 combines with J gene TRBJ2-7, with D uncertain. Germline lookup yields CDR1 SGHRS and CDR2 YFSETQ. The CDR3 runs 15 residues. The V end was cut by 0 bases, the J end by 3 bases, with 13 bases between.

This chain links TRBV25-1 with TRBJ2-5, with D tentatively TRBD2 (6 bases). The CDR3 covers 13 residues. CDR1 and CDR2 (germline): MGHDK, SYGVNS. The V end lost 6 bases, the J end lost 1 base, and 9 bases lay between the germline ends. The chain's CDR3 is CASRGTLQETQYF. DNA of the CDR3: TGTGCCAGCAGGGGGACTCTCCAAGAGACCCAGTACTTC.

The J gene is TRBJ1-2, the V gene TRBV10-3; maybe TRBD1 (6 bases). The V gene's germline CDR1 is ENHRY and CDR2 SYGVKD. The length of the CDR3 is 15 residues. Trimming pared 1 base from V and 6 bases from J, leaving 15 bases between. CDR3 residues: CAISELTGRSNGYTF. In DNA form, the CDR3 reads TGTGCCATCAGTGAGTTAACAGGGAGAAGTAATGGCTACACCTTC.

The V and J genes are TRBV10-1 and TRBJ1-6, with a weak D call TRBD1 (6 bases). Germline CDR1 and CDR2: WNHNN and SYGVQD (reference sequence). V lost 7 bases and J 5 bases, leaving 12 bases between the germline ends. The length of the CDR3 is 14 residues. In DNA, the CDR3 is TGCGCCAGCATGGGACAACGGAATAATTCACCCCTCCACTTT. Its translation is CASMGQRNNSPLHF.

The table lists this clonotype with a few counts. This chain links TRBV4-1 with TRBJ2-7; 9 bases map to TRBD1. The CDR3 covers 14 residues. From germline, CDR1 is MGHRA and CDR2 YSYEKL. The J segment lost 6 bases and the V segment lost 1 base, leaving 4 bases of the junction unmatched. The CDR3 nucleotides read TGCGCCAGCAGCCAAGTGGGACAGGGTTCCGAGCAGTACTTC. As protein: CASSQVGQGSEQYF.

This clonotype came up a few times. The gene calls are TRBV7-6 and TRBJ2-3; D is unclear. This CDR3 is built from 14 residues. The germline CDR1 and CDR2 sequences are SGHVS and FNYEAQ. The ends were cut back, 0 bases at V and 5 bases at J, with 9 bases in the middle. The CDR3 region has the DNA TGTGCCAGCAGCTTAGCCGTTGGTGGAGATACGCAGTATTTT. Translation: CASSLAVGGDTQYF.

This chain joins TRBV12-3 or TRBV12-4 and TRBJ2-5; 10 bases line up with TRBD2. The CDR3 is 15 residues long. With V trimmed by 3 bases and J by 3 bases, 4 bases remained unmatched. The CDR3 sequence: CASSFSGGKKETQYF. The CDR3 nucleotides are TGTGCCAGCAGTTTTAGCGGGGGGAAAAAAGAGACCCAGTACTTC.

This clonotype was detected a few times. This chain connects TRBV4-1 to TRBJ2-1; D is undetermined. Between the trimmed V and J ends, which lost 6 bases and 10 bases, there was a span of 10 bases. Germline-derived CDR1 and CDR2 are MGHRA and YSYEKL. This CDR3 has 11 residues. The CDR3 DNA reads TGCGCCAGCAGTGTCCGGCGAGAGCAGTTCTTC. It translates to CASSVRREQFF.

This clonotype was recorded a few times. The V and J genes are TRBV7-8 and TRBJ2-1; TRBD2 aligns across 11 bases. The germline V gene has CDR1 SGHVS and CDR2 FQNEAQ. Trimming removed 4 bases from V and 5 bases from J; junction bases left unmatched: 4. The CDR3 consists of 15 residues. The CDR3 here is CASSSELAGDNEQFF. CDR3 bases: TGTGCCAGCAGCTCGGAACTAGCGGGAGACAATGAGCAGTTCTTC. The full variable domain, in which reference TRBV7-8 and TRBJ2-1 provide the parts outside the CDR3, is GAGVSQSPRYKVAKRGQDVALRCDPISGHVSLFWYQQALGQGPEFLTYFQNEAQLDKSGLPSDRFFAERPEGSVSTLKIQRTQQEDSAVYLCASSSELAGDNEQFFGPGTRLTVL.

V is TRBV7-2 and J is TRBJ1-1; D gene ambiguous. V gave up 5 bases and J gave up 8 bases, with 12 bases separating them. The CDR3 is 12 residues long. Germline values: CDR1 SGHTA, CDR2 FQGNSA. The CDR3 coding sequence is TGTGCCAGCAGCAGGCGGTGGGGAGAAGCTTTCTTT. This gives the protein CASSRRWGEAFF.

This clonotype was counted only a few times. V and J are TRBV7-3 and TRBJ2-2; 7 nucleotides match TRBD1. CDR1 is SGHTA and CDR2 is FQGTGA in the germline V gene. The CDR3 is 15 amino acids. The J segment lost 8 bases and the V segment lost 4 bases, leaving 10 bases of the junction unmatched. The CDR3 reads CASSSGTAHPGELFF. The CDR3 DNA sequence: TGTGCCAGCAGCTCCGGGACAGCCCATCCGGGGGAGCTGTTTTTT.